The entry that follows covers one T cell receptor (beta chain) sequence. A quantity of about 0.5 to 1 ug RNA underwent reverse transcription using random hexamers. Multiplex immunoSEQ PCR targeted 54 Vbeta and 13 Jbeta TCR beta segments. TCRdb redid the calling of the immunoSEQ multiplex PCR reads with MiXCR, one entry per CDR3 protein. The sample comprises over 95,000 distinct CDR3 sequences, around 90% of which are singletons, and around 0.14% rests with the top ten. Germline CDR1 reads LGHNA; CDR2 reads YSLEER. The CDR3 length is 15 residues. V was cut by 1 base and J by 7 bases, with 17 bases left in between. These data are taken from a study of CD8 T cells in Susac syndrome. Controls were age- and sex-matched healthy donors.

V gene TRBV4-3 combines with J gene TRBJ2-7; the D call may be TRBD1 or TRBD2 (5 bases each). The clonotype comes from a human donor in good health. Sequenced material: CD4+ T cells from PBMCs. In DNA form, the CDR3 reads TGCGCCAGCAGCCAAGGACGGGACGGTTTTCGAGAGCAGTACTTC. Amino acid sequence: CASSQGRDGFREQYF.